This paragraph reports one T cell receptor (beta chain). The antigen remains unidentified. Clones were read by immunoSEQ multiplex PCR, and TCRdb kept only the in-frame ones, dropping some. This table holds more than 140,000 clones, around four fifths found once. The sample is drawn from a study of radiation and T cells in renal cell carcinoma. Overall study context: Nephrectomy followed 15 Gy stereotactic body radiation by 4 weeks. Findings and limits, study-wide: From baseline, blood top tumor clonotypes peaked at 2 weeks post-radiation.

The time point: baseline pretreatment blood. Treatment here: 15 Gy SBRT to primary tumor, nephrectomy 4 weeks later. This renal cell carcinoma was of the clear cell type. This receptor was identified in a woman aged 50 to 65 with renal cell carcinoma. The sequencing here drew on blood, taken from a patient whose treatment included radiotherapy and nephrectomy.

The CDR3 region has the DNA TGTGCCAGTAGCCCCGACGCCAGCTCTAACTATGGCTACACCTTC. Amino acid sequence: CASSPDASSNYGYTF. The chain combines TRBV19 with TRBJ1-2, with D unresolved. The CDR3 sequence is 15 residues long. Per the germline V gene, CDR1 is LNHDA and CDR2 is SQIVND (reference sequence). Trimming removed 6 bases at V and 0 bases at J, with 14 bases between.